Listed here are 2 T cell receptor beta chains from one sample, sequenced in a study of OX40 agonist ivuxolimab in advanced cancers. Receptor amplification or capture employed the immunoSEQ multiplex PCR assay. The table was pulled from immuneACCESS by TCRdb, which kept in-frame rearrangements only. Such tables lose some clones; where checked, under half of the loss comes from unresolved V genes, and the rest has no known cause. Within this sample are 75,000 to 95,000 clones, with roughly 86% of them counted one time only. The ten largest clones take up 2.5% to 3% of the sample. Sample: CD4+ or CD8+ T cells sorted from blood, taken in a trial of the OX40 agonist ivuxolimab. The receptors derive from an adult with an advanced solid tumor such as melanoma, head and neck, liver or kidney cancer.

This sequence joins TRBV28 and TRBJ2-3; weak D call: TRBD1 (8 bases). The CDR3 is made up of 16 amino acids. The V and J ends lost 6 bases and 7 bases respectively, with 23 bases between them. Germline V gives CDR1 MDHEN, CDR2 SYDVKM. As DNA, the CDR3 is TGTGCCAGCAGGCCAACAGGGGGGGTGAAAACACATACGCAGTATTTT. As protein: CASRPTGGVKTHTQYF. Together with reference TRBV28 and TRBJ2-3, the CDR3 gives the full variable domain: DVKVTQSSRYLVKRTGEKVFLECVQDMDHENMFWYRQDPGLGLRLIYFSYDVKMKEKGDIPEGYSVSREKKERFSLILESASTNQTSMYLCASRPTGGVKTHTQYFGPGTRLTVL.

The CDR3 sequence is CASSLGAAAAGNTIYF. Written as DNA, the CDR3 is TGTGCCAGCAGCTTAGGAGCAGCGGCAGCTGGAAACACCATATATTTT. The chain has TRBV7-6 and TRBJ1-3; no firm D call. CDR1 SGHVS and CDR2 FNYEAQ come from the germline V gene. Trimming left V 1 base short and J 2 bases short, with 12 bases between. The length of the CDR3 is 16 residues.